The 18 T cell receptor beta chains below come from one sample, sequenced in a study of blood T cell repertoires in COVID-19. Profiling relied on immunoSEQ multiplex PCR, and the TCRdb table lists in-frame clones only, not all of them. This sample has some 180,000 clones; 85% to 90% occur once, and the top ten carry approximately 8%. Sequencing was done on a sample of peripheral blood. The receptors shown here come from a woman aged 55 to 70 with acute or convalescent COVID-19.

The chain joins TRBV7-2 to TRBJ1-1; D ambiguous. This CDR3 region has 15 residues. The germline gives CDR1 SGHTA, CDR2 FQGNSA. V was trimmed by 4 bases and J by 0 bases, leaving 12 bases between them. The CDR3 is CASSSSRGLNTEAFF. In DNA form, the CDR3 reads TGTGCCAGCAGCTCCTCCCGAGGGTTGAACACTGAAGCTTTCTTT.

The chain employs TRBV24-1 and TRBJ2-1; TRBD2 aligns across 14 bases. This CDR3 contains 17 residues. After removal of 1 base from V and 8 bases from J, the junction contained 6 bases not matched to a gene. Germline V gives CDR1 KGHDR, CDR2 SFDVKD. For the CDR3, the DNA is TGTGCCACCAGTGATTTCGGGACTAGCGGGAGTATGGATGAGCAGTTCTTC. It is translated as CATSDFGTSGSMDEQFF.

The chain combines TRBV16 with TRBJ1-5; possible D gene TRBD1, 5 bases. The V gene's germline CDR1 is KGHSY and CDR2 FQNENV. CDR3 length: 15 amino acids. V was clipped by 1 base and J by 2 bases, with 9 bases between them. This chain's CDR3 is CASSQLTTGNQPQHF. Written as DNA, the CDR3 is TGTGCCAGCAGCCAATTGACGACAGGCAATCAGCCCCAGCATTTT. Full variable domain (missing parts from reference TRBV16 and TRBJ1-5): GEEVAQTPKHLVRGEGQKAKLYCAPIKGHSYVFWYQQVLKNEFKFLISFQNENVFDETGMPKERFSAKCLPNSPCSLEIQATKLEDSAVYFCASSQLTTGNQPQHFGDGTRLSIL.

This chain uses TRBV27 with TRBJ2-5; D may be TRBD2 (5 bases). The CDR3 sequence is 13 residues long. V lost 6 bases to trimming and J lost 5 bases, with 13 bases between them. Per the germline V gene, CDR1 is MNHEY and CDR2 is SMNVEV (reference sequence). The CDR3 spells CASSRGVSETQYF. The CDR3 DNA follows: TGTGCCAGCAGCCGGGGAGTTAGTGAGACCCAGTACTTC.

The J gene is TRBJ2-7, the V gene TRBV5-3; 8 nucleotides align to TRBD2. TRBV5-3 counts as an open reading frame of uncertain function. CDR3 size: 17 residues. The V gene end was trimmed by 2 bases and the J gene end by 0 bases; junction bases not matched to a gene: 10. As DNA, the CDR3 is TGTGCCAGAAGCTTAGATAACGGCGGGAGGAGCTCCTACGAGCAGTACGTC. This codes for CARSLDNGGRSSYEQYV.

This rearrangement joins TRBV7-9 to TRBJ2-2, with D perhaps matching TRBD1 (6 bases). The CDR3 length is 14 residues. Germline CDR1 SEHNR, CDR2 FQNEAQ (reference sequence). Between the trimmed V and J ends, which lost 1 base and 10 bases, there was a span of 13 bases. CDR3: CASSLVQGNEELFF. The CDR3 coding sequence is TGTGCCAGCAGCTTAGTCCAGGGGAACGAGGAGCTGTTTTTT.

CDR3 DNA: TGTGCCAGCAGTGATGGGGGACAGGCCTTTAATGAAAAACTGTTTTTT. It is translated as CASSDGGQAFNEKLFF. V usage is TRBV25-1 and J usage is TRBJ1-4; the match to TRBD1 covers 8 bases. The CDR3 has 16 residues. The V segment lost 3 bases and the J segment 4 bases; nucleotides outside the gene matches: 7. Germline V gives CDR1 MGHDK, CDR2 SYGVNS.

The rearrangement joins TRBV9 to TRBJ1-1; D remains ambiguous. Trimming removed 2 bases from V and 3 bases from J, with 8 bases in between. This CDR3 is built from 13 residues. Germline V gives CDR1 SGDLS, CDR2 YYNGEE. CDR3: CASSVEGYTEAFF. The CDR3, as DNA: TGTGCCAGCAGCGTCGAGGGATACACTGAAGCTTTCTTT.

The chain has TRBV4-1 and TRBJ2-1; TRBD2 matches at 8 bases. Per the germline V gene, CDR1 is MGHRA and CDR2 is YSYEKL. Trimming at V came to 1 base and at J to 0 bases, leaving 8 bases not matched to a gene. This CDR3 has 18 amino acids. The chain's CDR3 is CASSQVAGGPSSYNEQFF. CDR3 sequence (DNA): TGCGCCAGCAGCCAAGTGGCGGGAGGCCCTAGCTCCTACAATGAGCAGTTCTTC.

The V gene is TRBV3-1 (or the pseudogene TRBV3-2), the J gene TRBJ1-2; D is unresolved. Trimming stripped 0 bases from V and 6 bases from J, with 11 bases between. Germline V gene data show CDR1 as LGHDT and CDR2 as YNNKEL (reference sequence). CDR3 size: 14 residues. The CDR3 DNA is TGTGCCAGCAGCCAAGATCCGGCGGTTCATGGCTACACCTTC. Residues: CASSQDPAVHGYTF.

This sequence joins TRBV28 and TRBJ1-5, with a weak D call TRBD1 (6 bases). This CDR3 has 17 amino acids. CDR1 is MDHEN and CDR2 is SYDVKM in the germline V gene. With 2 bases removed from V and 0 bases from J, the gap between germline ends came to 14 bases. CDR3 in amino acids: CASSLIEQGDSNQPQHF. The CDR3 DNA is TGTGCCAGCAGTTTAATAGAACAGGGAGATAGCAATCAGCCCCAGCATTTT.

The chain employs TRBV10-2 and TRBJ1-1; TRBD1 agrees at 9 bases. This CDR3 has 15 residues. V trimming: 6 bases; J trimming: 1 base; junction bases outside the gene matches: 6. From germline, CDR1 is WSHSY and CDR2 SAAADI. The CDR3 bases are TGCGCCAGCAGAGGGGGACAGGGCGGGAACACTGAAGCTTTCTTT. Amino acids: CASRGGQGGNTEAFF.

This sequence joins TRBV19 and TRBJ1-5; 10 bases align to TRBD1. The CDR3 consists of 15 residues. The ends lost 6 bases at V and 2 bases at J; junction bases unmatched: 4. Germline CDR1 is LNHDA and CDR2 is SQIVND (reference sequence). The chain's CDR3 is CASRGTGVGNQPQHF. In nucleotides, the CDR3 is TGTGCCAGTAGGGGGACAGGGGTTGGCAATCAGCCCCAGCATTTT.

The genes are TRBV7-3 and TRBJ2-7; D might be TRBD2 (5 bases). V lost 2 bases, J lost 3 bases, and 11 bases lay in between. The CDR3 contains 14 residues. Germline V gene sequence: CDR1 SGHTA, CDR2 FQGTGA. CDR3 coding DNA: TGTGCCAGCAGCTTAGCGGGTGCGGGCTACGAGCAGTACTTC. This gives the protein CASSLAGAGYEQYF. The whole variable domain, remainder taken from reference TRBV7-3 and TRBJ2-7, is GAGVSQTPSNKVTEKGKYVELRCDPISGHTALYWYRQSLGQGPEFLIYFQGTGAADDSGLPNDRFFAVRPEGSVSTLKIQRTERGDSAVYLCASSLAGAGYEQYFGPGTRLTVT.

The table lists this clone with a few counts. V usage is TRBV19 and J usage is TRBJ1-5, with D tentatively TRBD1 (5 bases). The CDR3 runs 15 residues. Trimming cost V 7 bases and J 3 bases, with 16 bases left between them. Germline-derived CDR1 and CDR2 are LNHDA and SQIVND (reference sequence). CDR3 in amino acids: CASKWDGGFNQPQHF. As DNA, the CDR3 is TGTGCCAGTAAATGGGACGGGGGATTCAATCAGCCCCAGCATTTT.

The V gene is TRBV6-1, the J gene TRBJ1-6, with TRBD1 matching over 9 bases. This CDR3 is built from 16 residues. The V segment lost 1 base and the J segment 9 bases; nucleotides outside the gene matches: 7. Germline V lookup: CDR1 MNHNS, CDR2 SASEGT. Here the CDR3 DNA reads TGTGCCAGCAGTGAAGGGCAAGGACAGGGGCTTTCACCCCTCCACTTT. Protein sequence: CASSEGQGQGLSPLHF.

The J gene is TRBJ1-3, the V gene TRBV4-2, with D unclear. CDR1 is LGHNA and CDR2 is YNFKEQ in the germline V gene. This CDR3 region has 18 residues. The germline V and J ends were trimmed by 0 bases and 3 bases, with 18 bases remaining between them. CDR3 amino acids: CASSQETGRAGGGNTIYF. CDR3 DNA sequence: TGTGCCAGCAGCCAAGAAACGGGGAGGGCAGGCGGTGGAAACACCATATATTTT.

The chain is built from TRBV3-1 (or the pseudogene TRBV3-2) and TRBJ1-6; the D gene is possibly TRBD1 (6 bases). Germline CDR1 and CDR2: LGHDT and YNNKEL (reference sequence). CDR3 length equals 13 residues. V dropped 3 bases and J dropped 7 bases, with 7 bases sitting between them. The chain's CDR3 is CASSHQGNSPLHF. As DNA, the CDR3 is TGTGCCAGCAGCCACCAGGGGAATTCACCCCTCCACTTT.